This T cell receptor (beta chain) was documented in a study of metastatic and nonmetastatic thyroid tumors. On this clone itself: Within the sample, other DNA sequences also encode this same CDR3.

TCRdb re-clonotyped the PCR reads via MiXCR. The profile shows about 16,000 clones, 27% of them singletons. The CDR3 consists of 13 residues. Trimming cost V 0 bases and J 5 bases; bases outside gene matches: 3. Germline V gives CDR1 SQVTM, CDR2 ANQGSEA. All patients were treatment-naive before thyroid surgery. The sequencing input was adjacent normal tissue. This clonotype was sampled from a female donor with papillary thyroid cancer or a benign thyroid nodule (not recorded which). Some clones in this sample may be carry-over from other donors' samples. The rearrangement joins TRBV29-1 to TRBJ1-2; 7 bases agree with TRBD1. The CDR3 nucleotides read TGCAGCGTTGAAGAGGCAGGGGGTTATGGCTACACCTTC. The encoded protein is CSVEEAGGYGYTF.